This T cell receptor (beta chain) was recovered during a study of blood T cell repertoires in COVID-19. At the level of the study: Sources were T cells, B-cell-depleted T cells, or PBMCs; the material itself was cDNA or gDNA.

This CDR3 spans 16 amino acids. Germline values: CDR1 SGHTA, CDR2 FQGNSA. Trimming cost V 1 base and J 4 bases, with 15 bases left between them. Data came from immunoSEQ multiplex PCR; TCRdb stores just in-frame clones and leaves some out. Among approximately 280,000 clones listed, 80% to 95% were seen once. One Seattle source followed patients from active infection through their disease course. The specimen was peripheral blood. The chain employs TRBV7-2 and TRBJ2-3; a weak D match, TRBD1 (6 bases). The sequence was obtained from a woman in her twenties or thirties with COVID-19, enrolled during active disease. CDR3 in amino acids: CASSLGGSGGADTQYF. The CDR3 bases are TGTGCCAGCAGCTTAGGGGGGTCTGGGGGCGCAGATACGCAGTATTTT.